The sequence of this T cell receptor (beta chain) was determined in a study of blood T cell repertoires in COVID-19. As for the study in general: The United States, Italy and Spain were the sources of the acute and convalescent COVID-19 samples.

Sequencing was performed with immunoSEQ multiplex PCR; in TCRdb, only in-frame clones are kept and a portion is missing. Of about 210,000 clones listed, roughly 86% are singletons. The clonotype comes from a man younger than 30 with acute COVID-19. Sequenced material: PBMCs or T cells enriched from blood (not recorded which).

CDR3 sequence: CASSRLAGGLGGNEQFF. The CDR3 DNA reads as TGTGCCAGCAGCCGACTAGCGGGAGGCCTCGGGGGCAATGAGCAGTTCTTC. V is TRBV6-6 and J is TRBJ2-1; TRBD2 aligns across 13 bases. This CDR3 spans 17 amino acids. Germline lookup yields CDR1 MNHNY and CDR2 SVGAGI (reference sequence). J gave up 6 bases and V 6 bases, and 11 bases lay outside the gene matches.